Described below is a single T cell receptor (beta chain) sequence and its context. Its antigen is as yet unknown. The assay was immunoSEQ multiplex PCR, and TCRdb's table has in-frame clones only and misses some. Of about 22,000 clones listed, approximately 91% are singletons. The sample belongs to a study of OX40 agonist ivuxolimab in advanced cancers. Study at large: Prior therapy, whether anti-PD-1, anti-PD-L1 or anti-CTLA-4, was allowed, and 30% to 40% had some. Notes on the study in general: CD4+ T cells averaged fewer expanded clones than CD8+ T cells.

The germline V and J ends were trimmed by 2 bases and 0 bases, with 7 bases remaining between them. The CDR3 runs 15 residues. Germline V lookup: CDR1 SGHAT, CDR2 FQNNGV. Sequenced material: CD4+ or CD8+ T cells sorted from blood, taken in a trial of the OX40 agonist ivuxolimab. The receptor's source is an adult with an advanced solid tumor such as melanoma, head and neck, liver or kidney cancer. The chain carries TRBV11-2 and TRBJ2-2; no definite D call. CDR3 in amino acids: CASSLTNANTGELFF. In DNA, the CDR3 is TGTGCCAGCAGCTTAACGAACGCGAACACCGGGGAGCTGTTTTTT.